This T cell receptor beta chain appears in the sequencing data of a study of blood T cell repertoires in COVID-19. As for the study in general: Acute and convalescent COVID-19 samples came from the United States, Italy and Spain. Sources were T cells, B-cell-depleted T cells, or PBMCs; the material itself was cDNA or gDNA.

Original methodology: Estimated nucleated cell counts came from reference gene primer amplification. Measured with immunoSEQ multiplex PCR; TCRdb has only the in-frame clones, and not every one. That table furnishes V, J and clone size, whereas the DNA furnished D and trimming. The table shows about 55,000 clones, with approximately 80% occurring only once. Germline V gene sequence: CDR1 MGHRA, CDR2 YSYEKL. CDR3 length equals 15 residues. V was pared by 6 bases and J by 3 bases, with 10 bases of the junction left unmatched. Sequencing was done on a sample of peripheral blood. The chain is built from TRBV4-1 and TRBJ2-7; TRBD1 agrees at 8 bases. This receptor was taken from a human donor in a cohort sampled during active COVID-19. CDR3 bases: TGCGCCAGCAGACCACAGGGGGGAGAGGGCTACGAGCAGTACTTC. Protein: CASRPQGGEGYEQYF.